The TCR beta chain described here comes from a study of Ad26.COV2.S vaccination and SARS-CoV-2 variants. For the study at large: Doses of Ad26.COV2.S were injected into muscle once or twice, 56 days apart.

Germline values: CDR1 LNHDA, CDR2 SQIVND (reference sequence). The CDR3 is 14 amino acids. V was pared by 7 bases and J by 4 bases, with 5 bases of the junction left unmatched. Sequencing was performed with immunoSEQ multiplex PCR; in TCRdb, only in-frame clones are kept and a portion is missing. The sample has roughly 400,000 clones; about 89% are singletons. The table lists this clone with a few counts. Specified treatment: over 15 received Ad26.COV2.S at low or high dose, single or two shots; five or six received placebo; per-sample allocation not given. Collection of samples fell on day 63 after the first vaccine or placebo injection.

The rearrangement links TRBV19 to TRBJ2-2; 8 bases match TRBD1. The sample consisted of peripheral blood, taken in a trial of Ad26.COV2.S vaccine versus placebo. This receptor was obtained from a person aged 18-65 years who received the Ad26.COV2.S COVID-19 vaccine or a placebo. As DNA, the CDR3 is TGTGCCAGTACAATAGGACAGGGCACCGGGGAGCTGTTTTTT. Its protein is CASTIGQGTGELFF.